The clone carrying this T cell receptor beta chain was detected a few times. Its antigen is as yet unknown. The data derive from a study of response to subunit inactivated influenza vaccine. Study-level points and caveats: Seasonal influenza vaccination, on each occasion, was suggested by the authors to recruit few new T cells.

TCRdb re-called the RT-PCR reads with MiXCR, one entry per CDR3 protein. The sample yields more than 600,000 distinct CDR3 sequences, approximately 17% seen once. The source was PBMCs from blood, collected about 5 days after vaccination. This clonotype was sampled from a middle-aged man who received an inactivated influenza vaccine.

The CDR3 DNA sequence: TGTGCCAGCAGTCATTACTCAGAGGGCACCGGGGAGCTGTTTTTT. Protein product: CASSHYSEGTGELFF. The chain employs TRBV12-3 or TRBV12-4 and TRBJ2-2; weak D call: TRBD2 (5 bases). This CDR3 has 15 amino acids. Trimming pared 5 bases from V and 4 bases from J, leaving 14 bases between.